This TCR beta chain was identified during a study of T cell responses to AZD1222 COVID-19 vaccine. Of note for this clone: Its antigen is unidentified.

Assay used: immunoSEQ multiplex PCR; TCRdb lists only in-frame clones, some missing. Of more than 95,000 clones in the sample, approximately 89% were seen once. This CDR3 has 14 amino acids. V lost 2 bases, J lost 9 bases, and 14 bases lay in between. CDR1 and CDR2 (germline): MDHEN, SYDVKM. Points from the study as a whole: Repertoire sampling happened only post peak T cell response. Donors in the cohort were predominantly white British and more often female, and clonal diversity was possibly underestimated.

Sample: peripheral blood, taken on day 0 of AZD1222 vaccination. This rearrangement joins TRBV28 to TRBJ1-3, with unresolved D. This TCR was sampled from an adult in good health. CDR3 nucleotide sequence: TGTGCCAGCAGTTTACCCTCGGCTGAAGGCACCATATATTTT. It translates to CASSLPSAEGTIYF.